This T cell receptor (beta chain) was recorded in a study of early T cells in non-severe SARS-CoV-2 infection. Turning to the study itself: Whole-blood bulk RNA, unsorted, was sequenced, and chains were unpaired.

In its sample, this clonotype was seen many times. The antigen remains undetermined. General observations from the study: In VDJdb matching, anti-spike CD8 responses were favored while private and CD4 specificities went missing.

Individual cDNA molecules received unique molecular identifiers. Each CDR3 protein is one row after TCRdb ran MiXCR on the 5' RACE reads. The repertoire holds about 83,000 distinct CDR3 sequences, roughly an eighth seen once, with 1.2% to 1.5% in the top ten. Deletions cut 4 bases from V and 12 bases from J, with 12 bases between. The CDR3 consists of 11 residues. The chain joins TRBV12-3 or TRBV12-4 to TRBJ1-1; weak D call: TRBD1 (6 bases). The sequenced sample consisted of whole blood. The TCR originated in an adult who was a healthcare worker with PCR-confirmed SARS-CoV-2 infection or an uninfected control (not recorded which). The CDR3 DNA reads TGTGCCAGCAGTTCGGGCAGGGGTTCTTTCTTT. Translating gives CASSSGRGSFF.